Listed here is a single TCR beta chain. The V and J ends lost 4 bases and 2 bases respectively, with 10 bases between them. The CDR3 runs to 14 residues. CDR1 SGHTA and CDR2 FQGTGA come from the germline V gene. The entry originates in a study of blood T cell repertoires in COVID-19. The table came from immunoSEQ multiplex PCR; TCRdb's copy has only in-frame clones and leaves some out. In the table there are approximately 150,000 clones, roughly 80% of which are singletons. Source material: peripheral blood. The chain employs TRBV7-3 and TRBJ2-3; unclear D gene. This receptor was taken from a woman aged 80 or older with acute or convalescent COVID-19. For the CDR3, the DNA is TGTGCCAGCAGCTCGACCGGGTTCACAGATACGCAGTATTTT. Translating gives CASSSTGFTDTQYF.